Listed here are 20 T cell receptor beta chains from one sample, sequenced in a study of human T cells and chemical hapten exposure (dated by TCRdb to the early 2020s). The time point label here, explained by the study, means: pre-sensitization, week 0. The sample's treatment or condition label, in plain terms: therapeutic diphenylcyclopropenone sensitization with weekly scalp DPC. Libraries were constructed by RACE. TCRdb lists the instrument as NextSeq 500. TCRdb redid the processing of the public reads, applying fastp at Q25 and MiXCR, and retained in-frame beta chains. Identical CDR3 protein sequences are pooled into one entry, listed with their most common genes and DNA. The sample has 200,000 to 300,000 distinct CDR3 sequences on record, 8.6% of them singletons. Under 2.5% of the sample lies in the top ten. This sample comprised whole blood, obtained in connection with sensitization to the hapten diphenylcyclopropenone (DPC). These receptors came from a woman between 40 and 55 years old with alopecia areata. Some clones in this sample may be carry-over from other donors' samples.

There are many counts of this clonotype. The V gene is TRBV21-1, the J gene TRBJ2-7; the D segment call TRBD1 is taken from the table without a DNA check. TRBV21-1 is described as a pseudogene. The CDR3 is 16 amino acids. The CDR3 loop is CASSSTRRTAGYEQYF. In DNA form, the CDR3 reads TGTGCCAGCAGCTCCACCCGGAGGACTGCCGGCTACGAGCAGTACTTC.

Only a few counts were recorded for this clonotype. The chain uses TRBV4-1 and TRBJ2-1, with 10 bases identical to TRBD1. This CDR3 is built from 15 residues. V lost 2 bases to trimming and J lost 6 bases; unmatched junction nucleotides: 4. Germline CDR1 and CDR2: MGHRA and YSYEKL. For the CDR3, the DNA is TGCGCCAGCAGCCAAACCGGGACAGGGGCCAATGAGCAGTTCTTC. This gives the protein CASSQTGTGANEQFF.

This clonotype is medium-sized (0.01 to 0.1%) within its sample. The chain joins TRBV6-1 to TRBJ1-5; D gene ambiguous. CDR3 length: 15 amino acids. V was pared by 3 bases and J by 3 bases, with 12 bases between. The germline V gene has CDR1 MNHNS and CDR2 SASEGT. For the CDR3, the DNA is TGTGCCAGCAGTGATCCCGTCAGTTACAATCAGCCCCAGCATTTT. Its protein product is CASSDPVSYNQPQHF.

The rearrangement joins TRBV20-1 to TRBJ2-3; a possible D gene is TRBD2 (5 bases). V was shortened by 1 base and J by 2 bases, with 10 bases between the two germline ends. Looked up from germline, CDR1 is DFQATT and CDR2 is SNEGSKA (reference sequence). The CDR3 is made up of 14 amino acids. The CDR3 loop reads CSARVRGFTDTQYF. DNA for the CDR3: TGCAGTGCTAGAGTACGGGGATTCACAGATACGCAGTATTTT.

This clonotype occurred a few times. V and J are TRBV25-1 and TRBJ2-3, with 10 bases fitting TRBD1. Germline CDR1 is MGHDK and CDR2 is SYGVNS. CDR3 length: 14 amino acids. V shed 0 bases, J shed 13 bases, and the junction held 7 bases outside the gene matches. The DNA for the CDR3 is TGTGCCAGCAGTGAATATATAGCGGACAGGGGGAAGTATTTT. Translated, it gives CASSEYIADRGKYF.

This chain links TRBV12-3 or TRBV12-4 with TRBJ1-4, with 9 positions matching TRBD1. Germline trimming cut 5 bases from V and 3 bases from J; bases unmatched to any gene: 4. The CDR3 has 15 residues. DNA of the CDR3: TGTGCCAGCAGTAGCTACAGGGGGCCTAATGAAAAACTGTTTTTT. This codes for CASSSYRGPNEKLFF.

The chain recombines TRBV28 with TRBJ1-2; 8 nucleotides line up with TRBD1. Germline assignment: CDR1 MDHEN and CDR2 SYDVKM. V trimming: 11 bases; J trimming: 2 bases; junction bases outside the gene matches: 7. The CDR3 extends over 13 amino acids. CDR3 DNA: TGTGCCGGCCGACAGGGGAAGAACTATGGCTACACCTTC. Translation gives CAGRQGKNYGYTF.

V is TRBV7-9 and J is TRBJ1-1; D gene uncertain. CDR1 is SEHNR, CDR2 FQNEAQ, per germline (reference sequence). Trimming took off 5 bases at V and 6 bases at J, with 16 bases between the two ends. The CDR3 loop spans 14 amino acids. Here the CDR3 reads CASSVEGLGPEAFF. CDR3 DNA: TGTGCCAGCAGCGTAGAGGGCCTGGGCCCTGAAGCTTTCTTT.

This clonotype was detected only a few times. V usage is TRBV9 and J usage is TRBJ1-1; D is ambiguous. Germline CDR1 is SGDLS and CDR2 is YYNGEE. V gave up 0 bases and J gave up 3 bases, with 12 bases separating them. The CDR3 spans 15 residues. This chain's CDR3 is CASSVGGLLDTEAFF. As DNA, the CDR3 is TGTGCCAGCAGCGTAGGTGGGCTTCTGGACACTGAAGCTTTCTTT.

The chain is built from TRBV10-3 and TRBJ2-4, with 8 bases lining up with TRBD1. The ends lost 2 bases at V and 1 base at J; junction bases unmatched: 4. This CDR3 has 16 residues. Germline V CDR1 and CDR2: ENHRY, SYGVKD. The CDR3 DNA reads TGTGCCATCAGTGAGCCGGACAGGGATGCCAAAAACATTCAGTACTTC. The encoded protein is CAISEPDRDAKNIQYF.

This clonotype was counted a few times. In nucleotides, the CDR3 is TGTGCCAGCAGTTATAGTGCCGGAAATAACTATGGCTACACCTTC. It yields the protein CASSYSAGNNYGYTF. This chain joins TRBV6-5 and TRBJ1-2; D call uncertain. V lost 3 bases and J lost 1, with 12 bases in between. The CDR3 has 15 residues. Germline V lookup: CDR1 MNHEY, CDR2 SVGAGI.

This chain uses TRBV2 with TRBJ2-1; 14 positions agree with TRBD2. Trimming took 4 bases from V and 6 from J; bases not matched to a gene: 14. Germline V gene sequence: CDR1 SNHLY, CDR2 FYNNEI. The CDR3 consists of 19 residues. The DNA of the CDR3 is TGTGCCAGCAGTGTTAGGCCGGGGGGGACTAGCGGGAGATCCAATGAGCAGTTCTTC. Protein product: CASSVRPGGTSGRSNEQFF.

This clonotype was counted between two and nine times. The chain couples TRBV2 to TRBJ2-1, with 10 bases aligning to TRBD1. The germline gives CDR1 SNHLY, CDR2 FYNNEI. The junction had 13 bases not matched to a gene; V was cut back by 2 bases and J by 15 bases. This CDR3 is built from 15 residues. CDR3 coding DNA: TGTGCCAGCAGTGAAATCGGGACAGGGGTCGCTCGGCCGTTCTTC. Amino acids: CASSEIGTGVARPFF.

The chain employs TRBV20-1 and TRBJ2-7; D is possibly TRBD2 (5 bases). The V end was cut by 6 bases, the J end by 1 base, with 16 bases between. Germline loops: CDR1 DFQATT, CDR2 SNEGSKA (reference sequence). This CDR3 has 14 residues. Here the CDR3 reads CSAYDEGFSYEQYF. The CDR3 DNA follows: TGCAGTGCATATGACGAGGGATTTTCCTACGAGCAGTACTTC.

The V and J genes are TRBV6-2 or TRBV6-3 and TRBJ2-5; maybe TRBD1 (6 bases). V shed 8 bases and J shed 0 bases, with 16 bases lying between them. The germline V gene has CDR1 MNHEY and CDR2 SVGEGT. This CDR3 comprises 15 residues. CDR3 bases: TGTGCCAGCTCACTCCTTTGGACAGACCAAGAGACCCAGTACTTC. This sequence encodes CASSLLWTDQETQYF.

This chain links TRBV10-3 with TRBJ2-3; D is perhaps TRBD2 (6 bases). CDR3 length: 14 amino acids. Germline V CDR1 and CDR2: ENHRY, SYGVKD. V was trimmed by 0 bases and J by 4 bases, leaving 8 bases between them. The CDR3 region has the DNA TGTGCCATCAGTGAGTCGGAGGGACCAGATACGCAGTATTTT. Translation: CAISESEGPDTQYF.

This clonotype was picked up a small number of times. The chain carries TRBV7-2 and TRBJ2-6; tentatively, D is TRBD2 (6 bases). Trimming removed 0 bases at V and 4 bases at J, with 10 bases between. The CDR3 spans 16 residues. From germline, CDR1 is SGHTA and CDR2 FQGNSA. The CDR3 protein is CASSLAHGGGANVLTF. Here the CDR3 DNA reads TGTGCCAGCAGCTTAGCTCACGGGGGAGGGGCCAACGTCCTGACTTTC.

This clonotype has a handful of counts. The V and J genes are TRBV29-1 and TRBJ2-2, with 9 bases fitting TRBD1. There are 15 residues in the CDR3. CDR1 and CDR2 from the germline V gene are SQVTM and ANQGSEA. V shed 6 bases, J shed 3 bases, and the junction held 8 bases outside the gene matches. CDR3 sequence reads: CSVSSGTGYTGELFF. The CDR3 bases are TGCAGCGTATCCTCCGGGACAGGGTACACCGGGGAGCTGTTTTTT.

The sample holds many counts of this clonotype. V usage is TRBV5-1 and J usage is TRBJ1-2; D call uncertain. CDR1 SGHRS and CDR2 YFSETQ come from the germline V gene. This CDR3 is 14 amino acids long. Deletions cut 3 bases from V and 4 bases from J, with 13 bases between. The CDR3 protein is CASSSYGSSYGYTF. The CDR3 region has the DNA TGCGCCAGCAGCTCGTACGGTTCGTCCTATGGCTACACCTTC.

The chain joins TRBV20-1 to TRBJ2-1; D could derive from TRBD1 or TRBD2 (5 bases each). The germline V and J ends were trimmed by 8 bases and 5 bases, with 16 bases remaining between them. The CDR3 loop spans 13 amino acids. CDR1 and CDR2 from the germline V gene are DFQATT and SNEGSKA (reference sequence). The CDR3 reads CSKWVGTHNEQFF. Here the CDR3 DNA reads TGCAGTAAATGGGTCGGGACCCACAATGAGCAGTTCTTC.